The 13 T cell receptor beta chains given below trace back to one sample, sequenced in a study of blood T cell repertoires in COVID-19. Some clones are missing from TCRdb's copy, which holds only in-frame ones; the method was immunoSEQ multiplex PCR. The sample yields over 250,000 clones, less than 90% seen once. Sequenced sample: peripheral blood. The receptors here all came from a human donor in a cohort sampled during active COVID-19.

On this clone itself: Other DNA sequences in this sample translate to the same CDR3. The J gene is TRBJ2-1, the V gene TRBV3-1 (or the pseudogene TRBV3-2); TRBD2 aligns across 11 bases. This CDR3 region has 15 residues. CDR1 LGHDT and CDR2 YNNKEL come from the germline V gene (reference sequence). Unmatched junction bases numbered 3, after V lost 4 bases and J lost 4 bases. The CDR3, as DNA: TGTGCCAGCAGCCTAACTAGCGGGAGTTACAATGAGCAGTTCTTC. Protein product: CASSLTSGSYNEQFF.

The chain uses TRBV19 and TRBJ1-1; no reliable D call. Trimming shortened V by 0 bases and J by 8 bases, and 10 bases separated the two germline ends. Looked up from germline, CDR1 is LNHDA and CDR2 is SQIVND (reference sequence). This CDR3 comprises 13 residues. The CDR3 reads CASSIDLFREAFF. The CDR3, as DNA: TGTGCCAGTAGTATAGATCTATTCAGGGAAGCTTTCTTT.

CDR3 protein: CASSLQDREKLFF. The CDR3 coding sequence is TGCGCCAGCAGCTTGCAGGACAGAGAAAAACTGTTTTTT. The rearrangement links TRBV5-1 to TRBJ1-4, with a weak D call TRBD1 (6 bases). CDR1 and CDR2 from the germline V gene are SGHRS and YFSETQ. The CDR3 length is 13 residues. V was cut by 1 base and J by 8 bases, with 9 bases left in between.

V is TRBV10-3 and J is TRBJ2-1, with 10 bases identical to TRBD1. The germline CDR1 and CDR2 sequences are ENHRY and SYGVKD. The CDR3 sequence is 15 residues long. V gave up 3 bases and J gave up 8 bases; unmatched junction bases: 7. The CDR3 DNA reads TGTGCCATCAGTGATTACGGGACAGGGGTAGATGAGCAGTTCTTC. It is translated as CAISDYGTGVDEQFF.

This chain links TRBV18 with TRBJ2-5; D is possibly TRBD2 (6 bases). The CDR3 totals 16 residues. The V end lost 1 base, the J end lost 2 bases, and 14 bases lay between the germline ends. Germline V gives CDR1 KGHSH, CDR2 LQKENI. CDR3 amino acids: CASSPRADYAQETQYF. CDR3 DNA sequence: TGTGCCAGCTCACCACGAGCGGACTACGCACAAGAGACCCAGTACTTC.

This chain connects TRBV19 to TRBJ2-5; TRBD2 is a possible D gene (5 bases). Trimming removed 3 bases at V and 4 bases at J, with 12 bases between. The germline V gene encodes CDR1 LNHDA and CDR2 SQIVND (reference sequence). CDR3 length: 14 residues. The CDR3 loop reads CASSIRTRRETQYF. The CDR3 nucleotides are TGTGCCAGTAGTATTCGGACTCGTAGAGAGACCCAGTACTTC.

This CDR3 reads CASSHAGGIDETQYF. CDR3 DNA: TGTGCCAGCAGCCACGCAGGGGGGATCGATGAGACCCAGTACTTC. The chain carries TRBV7-7 and TRBJ2-5; D perhaps matches TRBD1 (7 bases). The CDR3 loop spans 15 amino acids. Germline CDR1 is SSHAT and CDR2 is FNYEAQ (reference sequence). V was shortened by 5 bases and J by 5 bases, with 18 bases between the two germline ends.

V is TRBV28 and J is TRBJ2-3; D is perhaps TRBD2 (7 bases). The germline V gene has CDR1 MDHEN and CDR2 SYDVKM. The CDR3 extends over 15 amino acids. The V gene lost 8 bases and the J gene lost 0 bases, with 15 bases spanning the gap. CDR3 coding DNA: TGTGCCAGCCGGGGGGCATCCCCTAGCACAGATACGCAGTATTTT. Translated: CASRGASPSTDTQYF.

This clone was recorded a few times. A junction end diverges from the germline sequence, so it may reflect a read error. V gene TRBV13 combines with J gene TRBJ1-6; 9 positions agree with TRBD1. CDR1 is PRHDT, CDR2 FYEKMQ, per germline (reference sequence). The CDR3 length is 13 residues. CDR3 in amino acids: CASSFRDREVFEF. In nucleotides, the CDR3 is TGTGCCAGCAGCTTCCGGGACAGGGAGGTTTTTGAATTT. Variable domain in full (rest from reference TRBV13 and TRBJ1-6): AAGVIQSPRHLIKEKRETATLKCYPIPRHDTVYWYQQGPGQDPQFLISFYEKMQSDKGSIPDRFSAQQFSDYHSELNMSSLELGDSALYFCASSFRDREVFEFGNGTRLTVT.

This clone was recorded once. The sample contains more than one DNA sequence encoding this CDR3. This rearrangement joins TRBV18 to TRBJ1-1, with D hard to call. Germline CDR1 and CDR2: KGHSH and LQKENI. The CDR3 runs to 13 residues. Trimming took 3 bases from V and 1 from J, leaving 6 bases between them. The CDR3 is CASSPSQNTEAFF. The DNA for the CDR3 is TGTGCCAGCTCACCTAGTCAGAACACTGAAGCTTTCTTT.

The CDR3: CASSSERNTQYF. In nucleotides, the CDR3 is TGTGCCAGCAGCTCCGAGCGGAATACGCAGTATTTT. The chain combines TRBV7-6 with TRBJ2-3; perhaps TRBD2 as D (5 bases). From germline, CDR1 is SGHVS and CDR2 FNYEAQ. The ends were cut back, 4 bases at V and 7 bases at J, with 9 bases in the middle. The CDR3 runs to 12 residues.

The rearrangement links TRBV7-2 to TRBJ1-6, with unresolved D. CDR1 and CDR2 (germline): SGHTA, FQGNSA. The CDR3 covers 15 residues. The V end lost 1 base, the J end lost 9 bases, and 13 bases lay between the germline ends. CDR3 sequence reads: CASSLVEGSGSPLHF. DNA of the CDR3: TGTGCCAGCAGCTTAGTGGAGGGTTCTGGTTCACCCCTCCACTTT.

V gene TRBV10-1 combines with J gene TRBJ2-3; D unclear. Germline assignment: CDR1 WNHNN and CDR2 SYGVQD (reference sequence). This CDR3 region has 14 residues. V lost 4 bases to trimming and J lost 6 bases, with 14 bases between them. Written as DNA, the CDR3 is TGCGCCAGCAGTGGAGGCGGTTCGCAGGATACGCAGTATTTT. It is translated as CASSGGGSQDTQYF.